These 25 T cell receptor beta chains were sequenced from one sample in a study of T cells after yellow fever vaccination. TCRdb passed the 5' RACE reads through MiXCR, listing each CDR3 protein once. Among 250,000 to 300,000 distinct CDR3 sequences listed, about 5.2% were seen once. Specimen: CD4+ T cells sorted from PBMCs, collected on the day of the yellow fever booster vaccination. Source of these receptors: a man between 18 and 35 years old who received the YFV17D yellow fever vaccine.

This clonotype was detected many times. The chain is built from TRBV27 and TRBJ1-1; D not certain. This CDR3 spans 13 amino acids. Germline V gene lookup returns CDR1 MNHEY and CDR2 SMNVEV (reference sequence). The V gene lost 2 bases and the J gene lost 3 bases, with 7 bases spanning the gap. The CDR3 region is CASSLGVHTEAFF. In nucleotides, the CDR3 is TGTGCCAGCAGTTTAGGGGTTCACACTGAAGCTTTCTTT.

This chain links TRBV19 with TRBJ2-5; 9 bases are shared with TRBD2. The CDR3 runs 14 residues. V dropped 6 bases and J dropped 1; count of bases not matched to a gene: 3. Germline V gives CDR1 LNHDA, CDR2 SQIVND (reference sequence). CDR3 amino acids: CASRTSGRQETQYF. For the CDR3, the DNA is TGTGCCAGTAGGACTAGCGGTCGCCAAGAGACCCAGTACTTC.

This chain joins TRBV5-1 and TRBJ2-3, with unresolved D. V shed 0 bases and J shed 4 bases, with 9 bases lying between them. Germline-derived CDR1 and CDR2 are SGHRS and YFSETQ. The CDR3 covers 14 residues. The DNA for the CDR3 is TGCGCCAGCAGCTTGGAGAAGATTGCAGATACGCAGTATTTT. Residues: CASSLEKIADTQYF.

This clonotype was found a few times. Mismatch with germline at one junction end may stem from a read error. The genes are TRBV6-6 and TRBJ1-2, with unresolved D. The CDR3 totals 12 residues. Germline V CDR1 and CDR2: MNHNY, SVGAGI (reference sequence). As DNA, the CDR3 is TGTGCCAGCAATTACCGGTCGGATGGCTACACCTTC. Its protein product is CASNYRSDGYTF.

V gene TRBV28 combines with J gene TRBJ1-5; 7 bases are shared with TRBD1. The V and J ends lost 2 bases and 4 bases, in that order; junction bases with no gene match: 5. The germline V gene encodes CDR1 MDHEN and CDR2 SYDVKM. The CDR3 contains 15 residues. The CDR3 loop is CASSLPQGWNQPQHF. CDR3 coding DNA: TGTGCCAGCAGTTTACCACAGGGGTGGAATCAGCCCCAGCATTTT.

At least ten counts were recorded for this clonotype. This chain connects TRBV6-4 to TRBJ2-3; TRBD2 aligns across 9 bases. The V gene end was trimmed by 0 bases and the J gene end by 6 bases; junction bases not matched to a gene: 1. Germline CDR1 and CDR2: MRHNA and SNTAGT. The CDR3 has 14 residues. The CDR3 DNA reads TGTGCCAGCAGTGACTCGCGGGGGGGCGATACGCAGTATTTT. Amino acid sequence: CASSDSRGGDTQYF.

This chain uses TRBV7-2 with TRBJ1-2; 8 nucleotides align to TRBD1. V shed 5 bases and J 7 bases; nucleotides not matched to a gene: 9. Germline CDR1 is SGHTA and CDR2 is FQGNSA. There are 14 residues in the CDR3. The CDR3 DNA reads as TGTGCCAGCAGCCCGACAGGGGACGGTCGTGGCTACACCTTC. Protein sequence: CASSPTGDGRGYTF.

This clonotype was counted between two and nine times. The rearrangement uses TRBV7-2 and TRBJ1-1, with D unresolved. The CDR3 consists of 14 residues. V shed 1 base and J shed 0 bases, with 6 bases lying between them. Germline V lookup: CDR1 SGHTA, CDR2 FQGNSA. The CDR3 is CASSLVGVNTEAFF. CDR3 DNA sequence: TGTGCCAGCAGCTTAGTCGGGGTGAACACTGAAGCTTTCTTT.

The CDR3 loop is CASSMRSGRGREQYF. The CDR3 bases are TGTGCCAGTAGTATGAGGTCGGGCAGGGGCCGCGAGCAGTACTTC. The chain joins TRBV19 to TRBJ2-7, with a possible D match to TRBD1 (6 bases). CDR1 is LNHDA, CDR2 SQIVND, per germline (reference sequence). V was trimmed by 3 bases and J by 6 bases, leaving 18 bases between them. The CDR3 spans 15 residues.

In this sample, this clonotype turned up many times. The chain combines TRBV6-1 with TRBJ2-6; D gene uncertain. The V and J ends lost 6 bases and 0 bases respectively, with 9 bases between them. The germline CDR1 and CDR2 sequences are MNHNS and SASEGT. This CDR3 region has 15 residues. The CDR3: CASSVHNSGANVLTF. As DNA, the CDR3 is TGTGCCAGCAGCGTCCATAACTCTGGGGCCAACGTCCTGACTTTC.

Only a few counts were recorded for this clonotype. V usage is TRBV15 and J usage is TRBJ1-3; D gene ambiguous. The germline V and J ends were trimmed by 4 bases and 0 bases, with 13 bases remaining between them. CDR1 is LNHNV, CDR2 YYDKDF, per germline (reference sequence). The CDR3 extends over 16 amino acids. The CDR3 here is CATSTPGISSGNTIYF. CDR3 in DNA: TGTGCCACCAGCACCCCCGGCATATCCTCTGGAAACACCATATATTTT.

This clonotype appeared a few times. The chain links TRBV15 to TRBJ2-5, with D perhaps TRBD1 (5 bases). The CDR3 extends over 12 amino acids. Trimming shortened V by 3 bases and J by 4 bases, and 6 bases separated the two germline ends. CDR1 LNHNV and CDR2 YYDKDF come from the germline V gene (reference sequence). CDR3 coding DNA: TGTGCCACCAGCAGGGGGCCAGAGACCCAGTACTTC. This sequence encodes CATSRGPETQYF. The variable domain in full, with the rest retrieved from reference TRBV15 and TRBJ2-5, is DAMVIQNPRYQVTQFGKPVTLSCSQTLNHNVMYWYQQKSSQAPKLLFHYYDKDFNNEADTPDNFQSRRPNTSFCFLDIRSPGLGDTAMYLCATSRGPETQYFGPGTRLLVL.

This clonotype turned up a few times. A junction boundary mismatches the germline segment, possibly from a read error. The chain carries TRBV7-3 and TRBJ2-6; no reliable D call. CDR1 and CDR2 (germline): SGHTA, FQGTGA. The CDR3 has 15 amino acids. CDR3 region: CASSPQSSVANVLTF. The CDR3, as DNA: TGTGCCAGCAGCCCACAGAGTTCTGTGGCCAACGTCCTGACTTTC.

Here the CDR3 reads CATGTAQETQYF. CDR3 coding DNA: TGTGCCACGGGGACAGCCCAAGAGACCCAGTACTTC. V usage is TRBV10-3 and J usage is TRBJ2-5, with 7 positions matching TRBD1. The CDR3 spans 12 residues. V was clipped by 10 bases and J by 1 base; unmatched bases: 3. The V gene's germline CDR1 is ENHRY and CDR2 SYGVKD.

The rearrangement links TRBV5-4 to TRBJ2-3; TRBD1 might be the D (6 bases). V gave up 6 bases and J gave up 3 bases, with 11 bases separating them. The length of the CDR3 is 13 residues. The germline CDR1 and CDR2 sequences are SGHNT and YYREEE (reference sequence). CDR3 region: CASNVGGTDTQYF. The CDR3 DNA sequence: TGTGCCAGCAACGTAGGGGGAACAGATACGCAGTATTTT.

This clonotype was recorded a few times. This chain connects TRBV28 to TRBJ1-1; D is ambiguous. The CDR3 consists of 12 residues. From germline, CDR1 is MDHEN and CDR2 SYDVKM. The V and J ends lost 1 base and 4 bases respectively, with 4 bases between them. The CDR3 bases are TGTGCCAGCAGTTTATACTCCACTGAAGCTTTCTTT. Translated, it gives CASSLYSTEAFF.

The chain recombines TRBV6-2 or TRBV6-3 with TRBJ2-1; D remains ambiguous. The germline CDR1 and CDR2 sequences are MNHEY and SVGEGT. The CDR3 runs to 16 residues. V dropped 5 bases and J dropped 6 bases, with 20 bases sitting between them. The CDR3 DNA reads as TGTGCCAGCAGTCGAGATTGGAGCCCCATAATCAATGAGCAGTTCTTC. Residues: CASSRDWSPIINEQFF.

This clonotype was counted many times. The chain couples TRBV11-2 to TRBJ1-1, with 7 positions matching TRBD1. The CDR3 length is 16 residues. Germline-derived CDR1 and CDR2 are SGHAT and FQNNGV. V trimming: 2 bases; J trimming: 11 bases; junction bases outside the gene matches: 17. The CDR3 region is CASSLTQGGSRAPAFF. The CDR3 coding sequence is TGTGCCAGCAGCTTAACGCAGGGGGGCTCTAGGGCTCCTGCTTTCTTT.

This clonotype was detected only a few times. The V and J genes are TRBV7-2 and TRBJ1-5; no clear D. The ends were cut back, 1 base at V and 1 base at J, with 8 bases in the middle. The CDR3 covers 15 residues. CDR1 is SGHTA and CDR2 is FQGNSA in the germline V gene. Here the CDR3 reads CASSLGLASNQPQHF. Written as DNA, the CDR3 is TGTGCCAGCAGCTTAGGGTTAGCAAGCAATCAGCCCCAGCATTTT. Full variable domain (remainder filled in from reference TRBV7-2 and TRBJ1-5): GAGVSQSPSNKVTEKGKDVELRCDPISGHTALYWYRQSLGQGLEFLIYFQGNSAPDKSGLPSDRFSAERTGGSVSTLTIQRTQQEDSAVYLCASSLGLASNQPQHFGDGTRLSIL.

The CDR3 nucleotides read TGTGCCAGCAGCGTAGAAGGGGGTTCACCTGTAGAGACCCAGTACTTC. Translating it yields CASSVEGGSPVETQYF. The J gene is TRBJ2-5, the V gene TRBV9, with D perhaps TRBD1 (6 bases). V dropped 0 bases and J dropped 4 bases, with 16 bases sitting between them. This CDR3 spans 16 amino acids. The germline V gene has CDR1 SGDLS and CDR2 YYNGEE.

The table lists this clonotype with a few counts. The chain combines TRBV6-6 with TRBJ1-5, with D maybe TRBD1 (5 bases). CDR1 is MNHNY, CDR2 SVGAGI, per germline (reference sequence). Between the trimmed V and J ends, which lost 2 bases and 0 bases, there was a span of 14 bases. The CDR3 has 17 residues. For the CDR3, the DNA is TGTGCCAGCAGTTACGAGGCAGGGAAGTATAGCAATCAGCCCCAGCATTTT. It yields the protein CASSYEAGKYSNQPQHF.

In this sample, this clonotype turned up a few times. This chain joins TRBV2 and TRBJ1-5, with TRBD1 matching over 7 bases. Looked up from germline, CDR1 is SNHLY and CDR2 is FYNNEI. After removal of 5 bases from V and 3 bases from J, the junction contained 4 bases not matched to a gene. The CDR3 runs to 14 residues. The CDR3 DNA sequence: TGTGCCAGCAGTTTACAGGGGAACAATCAGCCCCAGCATTTT. Translating gives CASSLQGNNQPQHF.

The CDR3 nucleotides are TGCGCCAGCAGCTCCAGAGGGACGGTGAACACTGAAGCTTTCTTT. Translating it yields CASSSRGTVNTEAFF. This chain uses TRBV5-1 with TRBJ1-1; weak D call: TRBD1 (5 bases). Trimming shortened V by 3 bases and J by 0 bases, and 12 bases separated the two germline ends. This CDR3 spans 15 amino acids. Germline V gene data show CDR1 as SGHRS and CDR2 as YFSETQ.

This clonotype was recorded a few times. The V and J genes are TRBV4-1 and TRBJ1-5; D call uncertain. The CDR3 runs to 14 residues. Trimming cost V 1 base and J 6 bases, with 10 bases left between them. Germline values: CDR1 MGHRA, CDR2 YSYEKL. In DNA, the CDR3 is TGCGCCAGCAGCCAAGTTGGGGTCGGTCAGCCCCAGCATTTT. This sequence encodes CASSQVGVGQPQHF.

This clonotype was counted a few times. The chain combines TRBV20-1 with TRBJ2-3; D is possibly TRBD1 or TRBD2 (5 bases each). The germline CDR1 and CDR2 sequences are DFQATT and SNEGSKA (reference sequence). Between the trimmed V and J ends, which lost 7 bases and 3 bases, there was a span of 17 bases. The CDR3 has 14 amino acids. The CDR3 loop is CSVNEDGATDTQYF. CDR3 in DNA: TGCAGTGTTAACGAGGACGGGGCAACAGATACGCAGTATTTT.